This TCR beta chain was profiled in a study of beta chain features in type 1 diabetes. Study findings and constraints: TCRB CDR3s from Type 1 diabetes patients were moderately but significantly shorter in all four CD4+ subsets.

This clone was found a few times. The antigen is unknown. CDR3 length: 14 amino acids. The J segment lost 5 bases and the V segment lost 4 bases, leaving 7 bases of the junction unmatched. In germline, CDR1 is SGHTA, CDR2 FQGNSA. Reverse transcription of all isolated RNA meant that expressed TCRB transcripts were sequenced. The assay was immunoSEQ multiplex PCR, and TCRdb's table has in-frame clones only and misses some. This sample has 680,000 or so clones, with 13% found just once. Input material: naive CD4+ T cells from blood. This sequence originates from a man between 18 and 35 years old with type 1 diabetes. The chain combines TRBV7-2 with TRBJ1-1; 7 bases match TRBD1. CDR3 sequence (DNA): TGTGCCAGCAGCTCACAGGGGTTCGGAACTGAAGCTTTCTTT. The encoded protein is CASSSQGFGTEAFF. Looking up the rest from reference TRBV7-2 and TRBJ1-1 gives the full variable domain: GAGVSQSPSNKVTEKGKDVELRCDPISGHTALYWYRQSLGQGLEFLIYFQGNSAPDKSGLPSDRFSAERTGGSVSTLTIQRTQQEDSAVYLCASSSQGFGTEAFFGQGTRLTVV.